This T cell receptor (beta chain) was captured in a study of response to subunit inactivated influenza vaccine. Whole-study findings and limits: The authors suggested that every seasonal influenza vaccination recruits few new T cells.

The CDR3 extends over 17 amino acids. V shed 3 bases and J 9 bases; nucleotides not matched to a gene: 11. Germline CDR1 is SGHVS and CDR2 is FNYEAQ. Note on this clonotype: Its antigen remains unidentified.

TCRdb itself ran the RT-PCR reads through MiXCR, one entry per CDR3 protein. There are about 190,000 distinct CDR3 sequences in the sample; about an eighth occur only once, and about 25% lies in the top ten. The source was CD8+ T cells sorted from PBMCs, collected 5 days after vaccination. The chain couples TRBV7-6 to TRBJ2-1; 13 positions match TRBD2. This clonotype was obtained from a man aged 45 to 65 who received an inactivated influenza vaccine. The CDR3 protein is CASSFDQLAGGPIEQFF. CDR3 coding DNA: TGTGCCAGCAGCTTCGACCAACTAGCGGGGGGGCCGATTGAGCAGTTCTTC.